The next 30 T cell receptor beta chains were all read from a single sample in a study of OX40 agonist ivuxolimab in advanced cancers. TCRdb keeps only in-frame clones here, not all; method: immunoSEQ multiplex PCR. Of tens of thousands of clones listed, roughly nine tenths are singletons. The sequencing here drew on CD4+ or CD8+ T cells sorted from blood, taken in a trial of the OX40 agonist ivuxolimab. Receptors were obtained from an adult with an advanced solid tumor such as melanoma, head and neck, liver or kidney cancer.

The chain has TRBV7-9 and TRBJ1-5, with 8 bases fitting TRBD1. Per germline, CDR1 SEHNR and CDR2 FQNEAQ (reference sequence). The junction had 6 bases not matched to a gene; V was cut back by 4 bases and J by 4 bases. There are 15 residues in the CDR3. The CDR3: CASSYGTGVNQPQHF. The CDR3, as DNA: TGTGCCAGCAGCTATGGGACAGGCGTTAATCAGCCCCAGCATTTT.

This sequence joins TRBV18 and TRBJ2-3, with TRBD1 as a possible D gene (5 bases). The CDR3 length is 17 residues. Germline CDR1 and CDR2: KGHSH and LQKENI. V was trimmed by 0 bases and J by 8 bases, leaving 21 bases between them. CDR3: CASSPPSQGGLLGTQYF. The CDR3 region has the DNA TGTGCCAGCTCACCACCTTCTCAGGGTGGGTTGTTGGGTACGCAGTATTTT.

This chain joins TRBV5-1 and TRBJ2-2; D remains ambiguous. Germline CDR1 and CDR2: SGHRS and YFSETQ. The CDR3 consists of 14 residues. The V end lost 0 bases, the J end lost 7 bases, and 10 bases lay between the germline ends. CDR3 DNA: TGCGCCAGCAGCTTGGTTCTAGACATCGGGGAGCTGTTTTTT. This encodes CASSLVLDIGELFF.

This rearrangement joins TRBV7-9 to TRBJ2-7; 8 bases align to TRBD1. The germline V gene encodes CDR1 SEHNR and CDR2 FQNEAQ (reference sequence). Losses at the gene ends were 5 bases for V and 7 bases for J; bases not matched to a gene: 16. There are 16 residues in the CDR3. The CDR3 loop is CASSPNGQGGNGEQYF. CDR3 nucleotide sequence: TGTGCCAGCAGCCCCAACGGACAGGGTGGGAATGGGGAGCAGTACTTC.

V usage is TRBV7-9 and J usage is TRBJ2-3; D may be TRBD1 or TRBD2 (6 bases each). Germline lookup yields CDR1 SEHNR and CDR2 FQNEAQ (reference sequence). V was trimmed by 0 bases and J by 6 bases, leaving 13 bases between them. The CDR3 length is 15 residues. CDR3 bases: TGTGCCAGCAGCTTAGCGCCGGGGGCTTCGGATACGCAGTATTTT. Translated: CASSLAPGASDTQYF. The full variable domain, rest sourced from reference TRBV7-9 and TRBJ2-3, is DTGVSQNPRHKITKRGQNVTFRCDPISEHNRLYWYRQTLGQGPEFLTYFQNEAQLEKSRLLSDRFSAERPKGSFSTLEIQRTEQGDSAMYLCASSLAPGASDTQYFGPGTRLTVL.

This clone was recorded only once. V and J are TRBV20-1 and TRBJ2-3; the D is unclear. Germline V CDR1 and CDR2: DFQATT, SNEGSKA (reference sequence). V lost 5 bases, J lost 2 bases, and 2 bases lay in between. The CDR3 is made up of 10 amino acids. This CDR3 reads CSASTDTQYF. The CDR3 region has the DNA TGCAGTGCTTCCACAGATACGCAGTATTTT.

The gene calls are TRBV18 and TRBJ2-2, with D possibly TRBD2 on 6 matching bases. CDR1 is KGHSH, CDR2 LQKENI, per germline. Trimming shortened V by 1 base and J by 4 bases, and 16 bases separated the two germline ends. The CDR3 extends over 17 amino acids. CDR3 residues: CASSPLIPGAGTGELFF. In DNA form, the CDR3 reads TGTGCCAGCTCACCACTCATCCCGGGAGCGGGCACCGGGGAGCTGTTTTTT.

The rearrangement uses TRBV7-9 and TRBJ1-1, with D maybe TRBD1 (5 bases). The ends were cut back, 3 bases at V and 1 base at J, with 9 bases in the middle. The CDR3 spans 14 residues. The germline gives CDR1 SEHNR, CDR2 FQNEAQ (reference sequence). CDR3 sequence (DNA): TGTGCCAGCAGCTTCTACCAGGGGAACACTGAAGCTTTCTTT. This translates into CASSFYQGNTEAFF.

V and J are TRBV6-1 and TRBJ2-7; 8 positions agree with TRBD2. Trimming took 8 bases from V and 4 from J; bases not matched to a gene: 13. The CDR3 totals 15 residues. Germline V CDR1 and CDR2: MNHNS, SASEGT. The CDR3 DNA sequence: TGTGCCAGCTACCCCCCTTATAGCGGGACGTACGAGCAGTACTTC. This encodes CASYPPYSGTYEQYF.

This sequence joins TRBV6-6 and TRBJ2-7, with D perhaps matching TRBD1 (5 bases). Trimming shortened V by 0 bases and J by 1 base, and 10 bases separated the two germline ends. Germline V gene sequence: CDR1 MNHNY, CDR2 SVGAGI (reference sequence). The CDR3 loop spans 15 amino acids. The CDR3 nucleotides are TGTGCCAGCAGTTACTCGAGAAGGGGTTCCTACGAGCAGTACTTC. Protein product: CASSYSRRGSYEQYF.

This clone came up a few times. J is TRBJ1-2 and V is TRBV27; TRBD1 matches at 9 bases. Per germline, CDR1 MNHEY and CDR2 SMNVEV (reference sequence). V dropped 6 bases and J dropped 4; count of bases not matched to a gene: 6. The length of the CDR3 is 14 residues. The CDR3 nucleotides read TGTGCCAGCAGCCGTGGACAGGGGACCTATGGCTACACCTTC. It specifies CASSRGQGTYGYTF.

This sequence joins TRBV5-1 and TRBJ2-7, with D possibly TRBD1 on 6 matching bases. V was clipped by 4 bases and J by 0 bases, with 17 bases between them. The CDR3 loop spans 16 amino acids. Germline assignment: CDR1 SGHRS and CDR2 YFSETQ. CDR3 residues: CASSGTDRGNSYEQYF. CDR3 nucleotides: TGCGCCAGCAGCGGAACGGACAGAGGTAACTCCTACGAGCAGTACTTC.

This clone was detected once. The chain recombines TRBV2 with TRBJ1-4; TRBD1 matches 11 bases. Germline CDR1 SNHLY, CDR2 FYNNEI. V gave up 5 bases and J gave up 2 bases; unmatched junction bases: 4. This CDR3 contains 16 residues. The DNA of the CDR3 is TGTGCCAGCAGTCTGGACAGGGGGCCTACTAATGAAAAACTGTTTTTT. Residues: CASSLDRGPTNEKLFF.

CDR3 protein: CASSSTGGEDYGYTF. In DNA, the CDR3 is TGTGCCAGCAGCAGTACAGGGGGCGAGGACTATGGCTACACCTTC. This chain connects TRBV5-4 to TRBJ1-2, with TRBD1 matching over 9 bases. There are 15 residues in the CDR3. The V gene end was trimmed by 4 bases and the J gene end by 3 bases; junction bases not matched to a gene: 7. Germline V gene data show CDR1 as SGHNT and CDR2 as YYREEE (reference sequence).

CDR3 in amino acids: CATSRDRHISNTEAFF. In DNA, the CDR3 is TGTGCCACCAGCAGAGATCGACACATATCGAACACTGAAGCTTTCTTT. The chain is built from TRBV15 and TRBJ1-1; D is uncertain. Germline CDR1 reads LNHNV; CDR2 reads YYDKDF (reference sequence). This CDR3 is 16 amino acids long. The V end was cut by 0 bases, the J end by 1 base, with 12 bases between. Combining the CDR3 with reference TRBV15 and TRBJ1-1 gives the whole variable domain DAMVIQNPRYQVTQFGKPVTLSCSQTLNHNVMYWYQQKSSQAPKLLFHYYDKDFNNEADTPDNFQSRRPNTSFCFLDIRSPGLGDTAMYLCATSRDRHISNTEAFFGQGTRLTVV.

This clone occurred once. The chain has TRBV5-4 and TRBJ2-5; a possible D gene is TRBD1 (5 bases). V lost 4 bases and J 4 bases, leaving 14 bases between the germline ends. Per germline, CDR1 SGHNT and CDR2 YYREEE (reference sequence). This CDR3 is 14 amino acids long. The CDR3 DNA is TGTGCCAGCAGCGAATCAGGGTCGTCAGAGACCCAGTACTTC. Its translation: CASSESGSSETQYF.

The chain employs TRBV13 and TRBJ1-5; D is unclear. Trimming took 5 bases from V and 1 from J, leaving 15 bases between them. This CDR3 has 16 residues. Germline values: CDR1 PRHDT, CDR2 FYEKMQ (reference sequence). CDR3 DNA: TGTGCCAGCAGCCGCCGTGAGGCCGGGAGCAATCAGCCCCAGCATTTT. Amino acids: CASSRREAGSNQPQHF.

This clone was seen a single time. The V gene is TRBV18, the J gene TRBJ2-1; TRBD1 is a possible D gene (5 bases). V was clipped by 3 bases and J by 6 bases, with 24 bases between them. CDR3 length: 18 residues. Germline lookup yields CDR1 KGHSH and CDR2 LQKENI. The CDR3 loop is CASSPDYDRVRTFNEQFF. The CDR3 nucleotides read TGTGCCAGCTCACCGGATTATGATCGGGTCCGGACATTCAATGAGCAGTTCTTC.

This CDR3 reads CASSLEGGNVQPQHF. DNA for the CDR3: TGTGCCAGCAGCTTAGAAGGAGGGAATGTTCAGCCCCAGCATTTT. The genes are TRBV11-2 and TRBJ1-5; no clear D gene. With 0 bases removed from V and 6 bases from J, the gap between germline ends came to 12 bases. The CDR3 is 15 amino acids. CDR1 is SGHAT, CDR2 FQNNGV, per germline. The full variable domain, completed using reference TRBV11-2 and TRBJ1-5, is EAGVAQSPRYKIIEKRQSVAFWCNPISGHATLYWYQQILGQGPKLLIQFQNNGVVDDSQLPKDRFSAERLKGVDSTLKIQPAKLEDSAVYLCASSLEGGNVQPQHFGDGTRLSIL.

The chain joins TRBV27 to TRBJ2-1; TRBD2 matches at 9 bases. Germline V CDR1 and CDR2: MNHEY, SMNVEV (reference sequence). J lost 7 bases, V lost 7 bases, and 11 bases had no gene match. This CDR3 region has 15 residues. The CDR3 DNA reads as TGTGCCAGCACCCAAGGGACTAGCATTGGGAATGAGCAGTTCTTC. Protein: CASTQGTSIGNEQFF.

The CDR3, as DNA: TGTGCCAGCAGCATTTTTGGACTGAGAGTAACCACCGGGGAGCTGTTTTTT. Translated: CASSIFGLRVTTGELFF. The chain combines TRBV21-1 with TRBJ2-2; the D call of TRBD2 is as the table states it, not checked on the DNA. TRBV21-1 is given as a pseudogene. CDR3 size: 17 residues.

The chain combines TRBV11-2 with TRBJ1-1; D is possibly TRBD1 (5 bases). Germline V gene data show CDR1 as SGHAT and CDR2 as FQNNGV. Trimming removed 4 bases at V and 1 base at J, with 10 bases between. This CDR3 is 14 amino acids long. In nucleotides, the CDR3 is TGTGCCAGCAGCTCGACAGTGAGGAACACTGAAGCTTTCTTT. This gives the protein CASSSTVRNTEAFF.

This clone was observed once. The rearrangement joins TRBV10-1 to TRBJ2-2; D unresolved. The CDR3 is 15 amino acids. CDR1 WNHNN and CDR2 SYGVQD come from the germline V gene (reference sequence). Trimming removed 5 bases from V and 0 bases from J, with 10 bases in between. The CDR3: CASSWGSANTGELFF. The CDR3 nucleotides read TGCGCCAGCAGTTGGGGATCGGCGAACACCGGGGAGCTGTTTTTT.

This chain joins TRBV14 and TRBJ2-5, with D perhaps matching TRBD2 (5 bases). The CDR3 runs to 14 residues. The germline V gene has CDR1 SGHDN and CDR2 FVKESK. V was cut by 3 bases and J by 4 bases, with 12 bases left in between. Written as DNA, the CDR3 is TGTGCCAGCAGCCAGATCGGACTTAGAGAGACCCAGTACTTC. Protein sequence: CASSQIGLRETQYF.

The rearrangement joins TRBV27 to TRBJ2-3; D call uncertain. Trimming took off 3 bases at V and 0 bases at J, with 13 bases between the two ends. The germline CDR1 and CDR2 sequences are MNHEY and SMNVEV (reference sequence). This CDR3 is built from 16 residues. CDR3 residues: CASSLVLLGSTDTQYF. CDR3 nucleotides: TGTGCCAGCAGTTTGGTCCTACTCGGGAGCACAGATACGCAGTATTTT.

The chain couples TRBV7-2 to TRBJ1-2; weak D call: TRBD1 (6 bases). This CDR3 contains 14 residues. Between the trimmed V and J ends, which lost 7 bases and 2 bases, there was a span of 14 bases. The germline V gene has CDR1 SGHTA and CDR2 FQGNSA. The CDR3 spells CASNPGTRNYGYTF. CDR3 DNA: TGTGCCAGCAACCCCGGGACAAGAAACTATGGCTACACCTTC.

The rearrangement joins TRBV30 to TRBJ2-1; D unclear. Trimming pared 0 bases from V and 0 bases from J, leaving 6 bases between. Germline assignment: CDR1 GTSNPN and CDR2 SVGIG (reference sequence). The CDR3 is made up of 14 amino acids. CDR3 DNA sequence: TGTGCCTGGAGTGTATCGAGCTCCTACAATGAGCAGTTCTTC. Residues: CAWSVSSSYNEQFF.

The chain recombines TRBV5-1 with TRBJ1-6, with a weak D call TRBD1 (6 bases). CDR1 SGHRS and CDR2 YFSETQ come from the germline V gene. The CDR3 has 13 residues. V lost 4 bases and J 10 bases, leaving 12 bases between the germline ends. As DNA, the CDR3 is TGCGCCAGCAGCCCACTGGGGGGCTCACCCCTCCACTTT. This sequence encodes CASSPLGGSPLHF.

This chain uses TRBV5-6 with TRBJ2-7, with D unresolved. Germline values: CDR1 SGHDT, CDR2 YYEEEE. The CDR3 has 12 amino acids. V was pared by 0 bases and J by 3 bases, with 4 bases between. DNA of the CDR3: TGTGCCAGCAGCTTGGTGGGCTACGAGCAGTACTTC. This encodes CASSLVGYEQYF.

V and J are TRBV7-9 and TRBJ2-1; 9 nucleotides agree with TRBD2. The trim removed 1 base at V and 7 bases at J, leaving 8 bases unmatched. This CDR3 comprises 16 residues. In germline, CDR1 is SEHNR, CDR2 FQNEAQ (reference sequence). DNA for the CDR3: TGTGCCAGCAGCTTAGGATCTAGCGGGGTCAGGAATGAGCAGTTCTTC. Protein: CASSLGSSGVRNEQFF.